This TCR beta chain was obtained from a study of T cell responses to AZD1222 COVID-19 vaccine. The method was immunoSEQ multiplex PCR; TCRdb's version includes in-frame clones alone and lacks a portion of them. The data hold around 84,000 clones, with 75% to 90% observed a single time. V gave up 0 bases and J gave up 1 base, with 3 bases separating them. CDR1 and CDR2 (germline): LNHNV, YYDKDF (reference sequence). The CDR3 loop spans 13 amino acids. For this clone: What it recognizes is unknown.

Study results and caveats: Seropositive at baseline were only a handful of AZD1222 recipients.

The rearrangement joins TRBV15 to TRBJ1-2; D is uncertain. The clonotype originates from an adult in good health. The source material was peripheral blood, sampled on day 0 of AZD1222 vaccination. Written as DNA, the CDR3 is TGTGCCACCAGCAGAGACAGTAACTATGGCTACACCTTC. Amino acid sequence: CATSRDSNYGYTF.